Shown below are 22 T cell receptor beta chains from a single sample sequenced in a study of T cells in Graves' hyperthyroidism and ophthalmopathy. TCR beta CDR3 regions were amplified from RNA. The TCR CDR3 was amplified in a first-round RT-PCR using the HTBI primer set. TCRdb processed the multiplex PCR reads anew with MiXCR; each CDR3 protein has one entry. The data contain roughly 400,000 distinct CDR3 sequences, around 15% of them singletons. Material: blood. The receptors were gathered from a man in his fifties with Graves' ophthalmopathy.

V gene TRBV20-1 combines with J gene TRBJ2-1, with 9 bases matching TRBD2. Trimming removed 5 bases from V and 3 bases from J; junction bases left unmatched: 5. Germline V lookup: CDR1 DFQATT, CDR2 SNEGSKA (reference sequence). The CDR3 length is 14 residues. DNA for the CDR3: TGCAGTGCTGCATCGACTAGCGGCTACAATGAGCAGTTCTTC. Protein sequence: CSAASTSGYNEQFF.

The genes are TRBV6-5 and TRBJ1-6, with 9 nucleotides matching TRBD1. Germline CDR1 MNHEY, CDR2 SVGAGI. This CDR3 is 16 amino acids long. The V and J ends lost 2 bases and 7 bases, in that order; junction bases with no gene match: 6. DNA of the CDR3: TGTGCCAGCAGTTACAGAGGGACAGGGTTGAATTCACCCCTCCACTTT. Encoded protein: CASSYRGTGLNSPLHF.

This clonotype has just a few counts. This chain joins TRBV29-1 and TRBJ2-3, with D perhaps being TRBD1 or TRBD2 (5 bases each). With 8 bases removed from V and 2 bases from J, the gap between germline ends came to 14 bases. This CDR3 is built from 13 residues. CDR1 is SQVTM, CDR2 ANQGSEA, per germline. The CDR3 loop is CSSRGAYTDTQYF. For the CDR3, the DNA is TGCAGCTCTAGGGGAGCTTACACAGATACGCAGTATTTT.

The chain carries TRBV29-1 and TRBJ1-4; tentative D call: TRBD1 (5 bases). The V gene's germline CDR1 is SQVTM and CDR2 ANQGSEA. V lost 5 bases and J lost 7, with 20 bases in between. This CDR3 is 15 amino acids long. CDR3 in amino acids: CSVRLQSDGGEKLFF. The DNA of the CDR3 is TGCAGCGTTCGGTTACAGTCGGATGGGGGTGAAAAACTGTTTTTT. The full variable domain, in which reference TRBV29-1 and TRBJ1-4 provide the parts outside the CDR3, is SAVISQKPSRDICQRGTSLTIQCQVDSQVTMMFWYRQQPGQSLTLIATANQGSEATYESGFVIDKFPISRPNLTFSTLTVSNMSPEDSSIYLCSVRLQSDGGEKLFFGSGTQLSVL.

The sample holds many counts of this clonotype. CDR3 DNA sequence: TGTGCCAGCAGCTTAGTCTTGACTAGGTCGGATGAGCAGTTCTTC. This sequence encodes CASSLVLTRSDEQFF. The rearrangement uses TRBV11-2 and TRBJ2-1; TRBD2 might be the D (6 bases). CDR3 length: 15 residues. V lost 1 base, J lost 8 bases, and 15 bases lay in between. The germline V gene has CDR1 SGHAT and CDR2 FQNNGV.

The sample holds many counts of this clonotype. This chain uses TRBV28 with TRBJ1-5; 7 nucleotides agree with TRBD1. Trimming at V came to 6 bases and at J to 5 bases, leaving 4 bases not matched to a gene. The germline V gene encodes CDR1 MDHEN and CDR2 SYDVKM. The CDR3 covers 13 residues. CDR3 in amino acids: CASRGQLYQPQHF. CDR3 DNA: TGTGCCAGCAGGGGACAGCTATATCAGCCCCAGCATTTT.

This clonotype was recorded at least ten times. The genes are TRBV11-2 and TRBJ2-2; D is ambiguous. Germline V gene lookup returns CDR1 SGHAT and CDR2 FQNNGV. The V end lost 0 bases, the J end lost 9 bases, and 5 bases lay between the germline ends. This CDR3 contains 12 residues. The CDR3 DNA reads as TGTGCCAGCAGCTTAGATCTGTGGGAGCTGTTTTTT. Protein product: CASSLDLWELFF.

The chain recombines TRBV5-1 with TRBJ1-2; 9 bases line up with TRBD1. The CDR3 is 14 residues long. CDR1 is SGHRS, CDR2 YFSETQ, per germline. The J segment lost 8 bases and the V segment lost 2 bases, leaving 7 bases of the junction unmatched. Written as DNA, the CDR3 is TGCGCCAGCAGCTTCGGGACAGGGACGGGAGGCTACACCTTC. Its translation: CASSFGTGTGGYTF.

This clonotype was recorded at least ten times. This chain uses TRBV28 with TRBJ2-3, with TRBD2 matching 13 bases. Germline assignment: CDR1 MDHEN and CDR2 SYDVKM. V lost 4 bases to trimming and J lost 6 bases; unmatched junction nucleotides: 10. This CDR3 contains 17 residues. The CDR3 nucleotides are TGTGCCAGCAGTTATGCCCGACTAGCGGGAGGTTTGGATACGCAGTATTTT. It yields the protein CASSYARLAGGLDTQYF.

The V call is TRBV7-9, the J call TRBJ2-2; D might be TRBD1 (5 bases). Germline-derived CDR1 and CDR2 are SEHNR and FQNEAQ (reference sequence). V lost 6 bases and J 6 bases, leaving 11 bases between the germline ends. CDR3 size: 13 residues. The CDR3 nucleotides read TGTGCCAGCAGACCTCCAGGGTCCGGGGAGCTGTTTTTT. It specifies CASRPPGSGELFF.

This clonotype has ten or more counts. The chain is built from TRBV6-2 or TRBV6-3 and TRBJ2-1, with 9 bases lining up with TRBD1. The CDR3 extends over 12 amino acids. The V gene end was trimmed by 8 bases and the J gene end by 8 bases; junction bases not matched to a gene: 4. Germline assignment: CDR1 MNHEY and CDR2 SVGEGT. In nucleotides, the CDR3 is TGTGCCAGCGGGGACAGGGCGGATGAGCAGTTCTTC. Amino acids: CASGDRADEQFF.

This clonotype appeared many times. The J gene is TRBJ2-1, the V gene TRBV29-1, with D hard to call. The germline V gene encodes CDR1 SQVTM and CDR2 ANQGSEA. Trimming took 4 bases from V and 6 from J, leaving 13 bases between them. The length of the CDR3 is 13 residues. The CDR3: CSVGGGEVNEQFF. The CDR3 bases are TGCAGCGTTGGTGGCGGCGAGGTCAATGAGCAGTTCTTC.

This clonotype was detected many times. The V gene is TRBV28, the J gene TRBJ1-5, with no clear D. The CDR3 sequence is 16 residues long. Trimming pared 2 bases from V and 0 bases from J, leaving 11 bases between. In germline, CDR1 is MDHEN, CDR2 SYDVKM. CDR3 sequence: CASSLVRTDSNQPQHF. CDR3 DNA sequence: TGTGCCAGCAGTTTAGTCCGGACCGATAGCAATCAGCCCCAGCATTTT.

This clonotype was counted once. The J gene is TRBJ2-7, the V gene TRBV11-2; 7 nucleotides match TRBD2. Germline CDR1 and CDR2: SGHAT and FQNNGV. CDR3 length: 15 amino acids. V shed 5 bases, J shed 5 bases, and the junction held 12 bases outside the gene matches. The CDR3 protein is CASSAGSGAGDEQYF. DNA of the CDR3: TGTGCCAGCAGCGCTGGGAGTGGGGCGGGAGACGAGCAGTACTTC.

Many counts were recorded for this clonotype. In DNA, the CDR3 is TGTGCCAGCAGCTTAGTTCGGGGGCAAAGTGGCTACACCTTC. Translation gives CASSLVRGQSGYTF. The rearrangement uses TRBV7-9 and TRBJ1-2; tentatively, D is TRBD1 (6 bases). V was trimmed by 1 base and J by 7 bases, leaving 13 bases between them. CDR1 and CDR2 from the germline V gene are SEHNR and FQNEAQ (reference sequence). The CDR3 is 14 amino acids.

This clonotype was seen a handful of times. V usage is TRBV10-3 and J usage is TRBJ1-2, with 11 bases matching TRBD1. CDR3 length: 12 residues. Per germline, CDR1 ENHRY and CDR2 SYGVKD. Trimming cost V 10 bases and J 3 bases; bases outside gene matches: 1. CDR3 sequence (DNA): TGTGCCACGGGACAGGGGGACTATGGCTACACCTTC. Encoded protein: CATGQGDYGYTF.

This clonotype was picked up a small number of times. The chain has TRBV6-1 and TRBJ1-5; the D gene is possibly TRBD1 (6 bases). Germline values: CDR1 MNHNS, CDR2 SASEGT. V was shortened by 8 bases and J by 8 bases, with 16 bases between the two germline ends. The CDR3 covers 13 residues. DNA of the CDR3: TGTGCCAGCCGGGGGCAGCCACGGGAGCCCCAGCATTTT. This sequence encodes CASRGQPREPQHF.

The DNA of the CDR3 is TGTGCCAGCAGCCTTGGGGATAAGTATGGCTACACCTTC. As protein: CASSLGDKYGYTF. V usage is TRBV28 and J usage is TRBJ1-2; D call uncertain. Germline CDR1 reads MDHEN; CDR2 reads SYDVKM. The CDR3 extends over 13 amino acids. The V gene lost 6 bases and the J gene lost 5 bases, with 13 bases spanning the gap.

The chain is built from TRBV6-1 and TRBJ2-3; 9 positions match TRBD2. The CDR3 has 18 residues. After removal of 6 bases from V and 0 bases from J, the junction contained 13 bases not matched to a gene. In germline, CDR1 is MNHNS, CDR2 SASEGT. For the CDR3, the DNA is TGTGCCAGCAGCCCTTTGGGCAGCGGGGGGATAAGCACAGATACGCAGTATTTT. It is translated as CASSPLGSGGISTDTQYF.

This clonotype showed up many times. This chain uses TRBV30 with TRBJ2-1; TRBD2 matches 11 bases. The V segment lost 3 bases and the J segment 1 base; nucleotides outside the gene matches: 5. Germline V CDR1 and CDR2: GTSNPN, SVGIG (reference sequence). The CDR3 has 16 residues. The CDR3 region is CAWSRLAGGSYNEQFF. In DNA form, the CDR3 reads TGTGCCTGGAGCCGATTAGCGGGAGGGTCCTACAATGAGCAGTTCTTC. Using reference TRBV30 and TRBJ2-1 for the parts outside the CDR3, the full variable domain is SQTIHQWPATLVQPVGSPLSLECTVEGTSNPNLYWYRQAAGRGLQLLFYSVGIGQISSEVPQNLSASRPQDRQFILSSKKLLLSDSGFYLCAWSRLAGGSYNEQFFGPGTRLTVL.

This clonotype was observed at least ten times. This chain links TRBV11-2 with TRBJ2-1; TRBD1 matches 8 bases. J lost 7 bases, V lost 5 bases, and 10 bases had no gene match. The germline gives CDR1 SGHAT, CDR2 FQNNGV. The CDR3 contains 15 residues. The CDR3 reads CASSLGQGVENEQFF. For the CDR3, the DNA is TGTGCCAGCAGCCTCGGACAGGGAGTCGAAAATGAGCAGTTCTTC.

This clonotype was recorded only once. This sequence joins TRBV5-1 and TRBJ2-7, with TRBD2 as a possible D gene (6 bases). This CDR3 has 13 amino acids. Germline-derived CDR1 and CDR2 are SGHRS and YFSETQ. The V end lost 6 bases, the J end lost 0 bases, and 10 bases lay between the germline ends. The CDR3 sequence is CASTPTSSYEQYF. The CDR3 nucleotides read TGCGCCAGCACCCCGACTAGCTCCTACGAGCAGTACTTC.